This is a list of T cell receptor beta chains from one sample in a study of technical replicates of blood from several donors. Produced via immunoSEQ multiplex PCR; TCRdb's table is partial and in-frame only. Of some 69,000 clones in the sample, 88% were seen once. Sequencing used PBMCs. These receptors came from a human donor in good health. Some clones in this sample may be carry-over from other donors' samples. CDR3s leave out the opening cysteine and the closing phenylalanine or tryptophan. Each record gives: V gene, CDR3 protein.

TRBV6-5 ASSYLTGGDGYT
TRBV10-3 AISESRDSYGYT
TRBV5-1 ASSLQGYEYEQY
TRBV19 ASSIRQGARRGYT
TRBV7-3 ASSLGQQSWNEQF
TRBV5-1 ASSSGDRGADTQY
TRBV2 ASSWESTGELF
TRBV28 ASRNNGWGTPNYGYT
TRBV7-2 ASSQGAGGNSPLH
TRBV9 ASSPGGGNAGELF
TRBV18 ASSPTNTENTEAF
TRBV10-2 ASSESFTSGFYEQY
TRBV30 AWNVGSRTGELF
TRBV21-1 ASTYRGTYNSPLH
TRBV5-1 ASTWTSGTYEQY
TRBV18 ASSPPDRAWEQY
TRBV7-3 ASSSTGGRTGELF
TRBV4-1 ASSQFSGRKADTQY
TRBV11-2 ASSHPPDRDTQY
TRBV19 ATDRGGRRNEQF
TRBV4-3 ASSRRGQKYTEAF
TRBV11-2 ASSDQLAGESGANVLT
TRBV6-1 ASSEYPPTQIYNEQF
TRBV5-4 ASSDRGGEHEQY
TRBV4-3 ASSPSGGRALEQY
TRBV5-4 ASSLGSGVSSYEQY
TRBV6-6 ASSRGGNQPQH
TRBV5-6 ASSLWAGETQY